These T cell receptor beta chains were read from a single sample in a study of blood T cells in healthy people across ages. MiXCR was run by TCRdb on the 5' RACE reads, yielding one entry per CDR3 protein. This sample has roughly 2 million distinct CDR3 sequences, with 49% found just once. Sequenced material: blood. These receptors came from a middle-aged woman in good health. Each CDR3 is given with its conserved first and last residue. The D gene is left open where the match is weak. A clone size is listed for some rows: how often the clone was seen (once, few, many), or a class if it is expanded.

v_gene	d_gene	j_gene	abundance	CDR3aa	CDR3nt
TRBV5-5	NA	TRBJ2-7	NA	CASSALTGRGFYEQYF	TGTGCCAGCAGCGCCCTAACAGGGAGGGGGTTCTACGAGCAGTACTTC
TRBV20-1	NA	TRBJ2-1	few	CSAPPRASLQFF	TGCAGTGCCCCACCCCGGGCCTCACTACAGTTCTTC
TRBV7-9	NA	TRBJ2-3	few	CASSSNSVRDTQYF	TGTGCCAGCAGCTCCAATTCTGTGAGAGATACGCAGTATTTT
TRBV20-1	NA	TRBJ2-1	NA	CSARGIVSYNEQFF	TGCAGTGCCCGGGGTATAGTCTCCTACAATGAGCAGTTCTTC
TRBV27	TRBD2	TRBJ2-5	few	CASTPRVAGAYPQETQYF	TGTGCCAGCACTCCCCGGGTAGCGGGGGCCTACCCGCAAGAGACCCAGTACTTC
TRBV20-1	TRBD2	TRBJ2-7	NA	CSAPDWGTSGEEQYF	TGCAGTGCTCCTGACTGGGGGACTAGCGGAGAAGAGCAGTACTTC
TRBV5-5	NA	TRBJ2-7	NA	CASSGIGTRVSEQYF	TGTGCCAGCAGCGGCATTGGGACCAGGGTTTCCGAGCAGTACTTC
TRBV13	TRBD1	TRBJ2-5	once	CASSPRTGTQETQYF	TGTGCCAGCAGCCCCCGGACAGGGACCCAAGAGACCCAGTACTTC
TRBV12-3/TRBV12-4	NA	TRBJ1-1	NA	CASSPRRAGPGTEAFF	TGTGCCAGCAGTCCCCGCCGGGCGGGCCCCGGCACTGAAGCTTTCTTT
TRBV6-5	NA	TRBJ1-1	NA	CASGSYTEAFF	TGTGCCAGCGGGTCCTACACTGAAGCTTTCTTT
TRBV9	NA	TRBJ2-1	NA	CASRSVNLYNEQFF	TGTGCCAGCAGGTCAGTAAATCTCTACAATGAGCAGTTCTTC
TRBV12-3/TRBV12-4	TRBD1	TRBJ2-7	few	CASRTGTGGSEQYF	TGTGCCAGCAGGACCGGGACAGGGGGCTCCGAGCAGTACTTC
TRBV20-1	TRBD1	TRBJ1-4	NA	CSARDGDRVLFF	TGCAGTGCTAGAGACGGGGACAGGGTACTGTTTTTT
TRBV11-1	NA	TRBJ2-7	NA	CASSPPSGNEQYF	TGTGCCAGCAGCCCCCCCTCGGGGAACGAGCAGTACTTC
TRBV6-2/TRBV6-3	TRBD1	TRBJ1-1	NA	CASSARQGASTEAFF	TGTGCCAGCAGTGCGCGACAGGGGGCTAGCACTGAAGCTTTCTTT